One and the same sample provided the 27 T cell receptor beta chains below, sequenced in a study of T cell clonality in common variable immunodeficiency. Generated by immunoSEQ multiplex PCR, the TCRdb table keeps only in-frame clones and is missing some. There are 50,000 to 65,000 clones in the sample, none observed a single time. The sequenced sample was peripheral blood mononuclear cells. The receptor source for this set is a person aged 18 to 75 in good health.

The table lists this clone with many counts. From the germline J gene comes the end of the CDR3, since the read stops 3 residues before it. The gene calls are TRBV5-4 and TRBJ1-2; 8 bases agree with TRBD1. The V segment lost 6 bases and the J segment 7 bases; nucleotides outside the gene matches: 8. This CDR3 region has 13 residues. In germline, CDR1 is SGHNT, CDR2 YYREEE (reference sequence). The CDR3 region is CASNQDRVGGYTF. Incomplete CDR3 DNA: TGTGCCAGCAACCAGGACAGGGTCGGTGGC. Full variable domain (missing parts from reference TRBV5-4 and TRBJ1-2): ETGVTQSPTHLIKTRGQQVTLRCSSQSGHNTVSWYQQALGQGPQFIFQYYREEENGRGNFPPRFSGLQFPNYSSELNVNALELDDSALYLCASNQDRVGGYTFGSGTRLTVV.

This clone occurred many times. The read ends 3 residues early relative to the CDR3; the germline J gene fills the gap. This chain connects TRBV19 to TRBJ1-2; D not resolved. Germline lookup yields CDR1 LNHDA and CDR2 SQIVND (reference sequence). The CDR3 covers 12 residues. V lost 8 bases, J lost 1 base, and 8 bases lay in between. This CDR3 reads CASFLINYGYTF. Partial CDR3 DNA: TGTGCCAGTTTTTTAATTAACTATGGC.

This clone was picked up many times. The sequenced fragment ends 3 residues before the CDR3 boundary, so the rest is inferred from the germline J gene. The chain recombines TRBV29-1 with TRBJ1-2; no clear D gene. The CDR3 is 14 residues long. The germline gives CDR1 SQVTM, CDR2 ANQGSEA. The CDR3 sequence is CSALISKGRISYTF. The sequenced CDR3 bases are TGCAGCGCCCTGATCTCGAAGGGCCGGATCAGC.

This clone was counted at least ten times. Partial CDR3 DNA: TGTGCCAGCTCAACGGGGGAGCTGCCC. Translated: CASSTGELP. The complete CDR3 reads CASSTGELPQHF. The chain carries TRBV2 and TRBJ1-5; a possible D gene is TRBD1 (5 bases). Coverage ceases 3 residues before the CDR3 finishes, and the germline J gene fills in the end. V was trimmed by 8 bases and J by 9 bases, leaving 14 bases between them. The CDR3 is 12 residues long. Germline CDR1 reads SNHLY; CDR2 reads FYNNEI.

The sample holds many counts of this clone. The read stops 3 residues short of the end of the CDR3; the missing end is completed from the germline J gene. V is TRBV5-8 and J is TRBJ2-1; 10 bases match TRBD1. Germline assignment: CDR1 SGHTS and CDR2 YDEGEE. Unmatched junction bases numbered 4, after V lost 1 base and J lost 9 bases. CDR3 length: 14 amino acids. CDR3 amino acids: CASSLWDRGVEQFF. CDR3 DNA (partial): TGTGCCAGCAGCTTGTGGGACAGGGGAGTTGAG.

There are many counts of this clone. The sequenced fragment ends 3 residues before the CDR3 boundary, so the rest is inferred from the germline J gene. The rearrangement links TRBV28 to TRBJ1-5; 7 nucleotides agree with TRBD1. J gave up 3 bases and V 5 bases, and 7 bases lay outside the gene matches. The CDR3 totals 15 residues. The germline V gene has CDR1 MDHEN and CDR2 SYDVKM. The CDR3 here is CASSTTGQPNQPQHF. Incomplete CDR3 DNA: TGTGCCAGCAGTACCACGGGACAGCCCAATCAGCCC.

This clone was observed many times. The sequenced fragment ends 3 residues before the CDR3 boundary, so the rest is inferred from the germline J gene. The genes are TRBV29-1 and TRBJ1-1, with a tentative D call TRBD1 (5 bases). Looked up from germline, CDR1 is SQVTM and CDR2 is ANQGSEA. Between the trimmed V and J ends, which lost 2 bases and 4 bases, there was a span of 14 bases. There are 14 residues in the CDR3. CDR3 DNA, as far as it was read: TGCAGCGTTGAACCCCACGGGGGTCGCACTGAA. Amino acid sequence: CSVEPHGGRTE. The whole CDR3 sequence is CSVEPHGGRTEAFF.

At least ten counts were recorded for this clone. The DNA ends 3 residues before the CDR3 does, and the rest of the CDR3 is filled in from the germline J gene. This chain joins TRBV5-1 and TRBJ2-6; 7 positions agree with TRBD1. Per germline, CDR1 SGHRS and CDR2 YFSETQ. This CDR3 contains 15 residues. The sequenced CDR3 bases are TGCGCCAGCAGCGGGACAGAAGCCACCTCCATGGTC. This codes for CASSGTEATSMV. In full, the CDR3 reads CASSGTEATSMVLTF.

This clone was recorded many times. From the germline J gene comes the end of the CDR3, since the read stops 3 residues before it. The chain recombines TRBV20-1 with TRBJ2-7; D is perhaps TRBD1 (6 bases). Germline-derived CDR1 and CDR2 are DFQATT and SNEGSKA (reference sequence). The CDR3 runs 13 residues. The V end lost 6 bases, the J end lost 3 bases, and 15 bases lay between the germline ends. The sequenced CDR3 bases are TGCAGTGCCAACAGGGCGACAGGCTACGAG. The encoded protein is CSANRATGYE. The entire CDR3 protein is CSANRATGYEQYF.

The table lists this clone with a few counts. The observed sequence ends 3 residues before the CDR3 terminus, with the missing tail filled in from the germline J gene. The rearrangement uses TRBV20-1 and TRBJ2-7; 9 bases map to TRBD2. The length of the CDR3 is 18 residues. V lost 3 bases, J lost 0 bases, and 15 bases stayed unmatched. The germline CDR1 and CDR2 sequences are DFQATT and SNEGSKA (reference sequence). CDR3 DNA, as far as it was read: TGCAGTGCTAGGTTTAGCATGGGGCGGGAGGGACTCTCCTACGAG. Its protein is CSARFSMGREGLSYE. The entire CDR3 reads CSARFSMGREGLSYEQYF.

This clone was counted ten times or more. The CDR3 is cut off 3 residues early in the read; its end comes from the germline J gene. The chain joins TRBV30 to TRBJ2-2, with TRBD2 as a possible D gene (5 bases). This CDR3 has 15 amino acids. The germline gives CDR1 GTSNPN, CDR2 SVGIG (reference sequence). Trimming pared 3 bases from V and 3 bases from J, leaving 14 bases between. CDR3 amino acids: CAWRVAGSDTGELFF. The sequenced CDR3 bases are TGTGCCTGGAGGGTGGCGGGTTCAGACACCGGGGAG.

This clone was observed many times. The read terminates 3 residues ahead of where the CDR3 ends, so the germline J gene completes it. The chain has TRBV7-3 and TRBJ2-7; TRBD2 aligns across 11 bases. J was trimmed by 6 bases and V by 5 bases; bases with no gene match: 6. The CDR3 has 14 amino acids. Germline V gene data show CDR1 as SGHTA and CDR2 as FQGTGA. The CDR3 region is CASSPGTSGGEQYF. The part of the CDR3 DNA that was read is TGTGCCAGCAGCCCAGGGACTAGCGGTGGCGAG.

This clone was seen many times. The CDR3 is cut off 3 residues early in the read; its end comes from the germline J gene. The rearrangement links TRBV13 to TRBJ2-4; possibly TRBD1 for D (6 bases). Per germline, CDR1 PRHDT and CDR2 FYEKMQ (reference sequence). Trimming shortened V by 5 bases and J by 6 bases, and 11 bases separated the two germline ends. The CDR3 consists of 13 residues. The CDR3 loop is CASSHRAGNIQYF. The DNA read from the CDR3 is TGTGCCAGCAGCCACAGGGCCGGAAACATT.

This clone was found many times. The sequenced fragment ends 3 residues before the CDR3 boundary, so the rest is inferred from the germline J gene. The chain is built from TRBV7-8 and TRBJ1-1; 10 nucleotides align to TRBD1. The CDR3 length is 17 residues. Germline V gene lookup returns CDR1 SGHVS and CDR2 FQNEAQ. The trim removed 3 bases at V and 1 base at J, leaving 8 bases unmatched. The part of the CDR3 DNA that was read is TGTGCCAGCAGCTTGTCCCCCGGGACAGGGGAGAACACTGAA. Translated: CASSLSPGTGENTE. The full CDR3 protein reads CASSLSPGTGENTEAFF.

A few counts support this clone. CDR3 DNA, as far as it was read: TGTGCCAGCAGCTCCCACAGCACTGAA. It yields the protein CASSSHSTE. The whole CDR3 region reads CASSSHSTEAFF. The rearrangement joins TRBV13 to TRBJ1-1, with unresolved D. The read ends 3 residues before the CDR3 terminus; that terminus is restored from the germline J gene. The germline V gene encodes CDR1 PRHDT and CDR2 FYEKMQ (reference sequence). The CDR3 has 12 residues. Trimming took off 4 bases at V and 4 bases at J, with 7 bases between the two ends.

In this sample, this clone turned up many times. The DNA ends 3 residues before the CDR3 does, and the rest of the CDR3 is filled in from the germline J gene. V gene TRBV5-1 combines with J gene TRBJ1-1; 7 bases agree with TRBD1. This CDR3 has 13 residues. Germline lookup yields CDR1 SGHRS and CDR2 YFSETQ. The J segment lost 6 bases and the V segment lost 4 bases, leaving 6 bases of the junction unmatched. The covered CDR3 bases are TGCGCCAGCAGCCCGACAGGGATCGCTGAA. It is translated as CASSPTGIAE. The CDR3 as a whole reads CASSPTGIAEAFF.

With regard to this clone: Coverage ceases 3 residues before the CDR3 finishes, and the germline J gene fills in the end. The V gene is TRBV7-9, the J gene TRBJ1-2; D remains unclear. There are 13 residues in the CDR3. CDR1 SEHNR and CDR2 FQNEAQ come from the germline V gene (reference sequence). The CDR3 DNA, read in part, is TGTGCCAGCAGCTTTGGTCAGAACAATGAC. Residues: CASSFGQNND. The complete CDR3 protein is CASSFGQNNDYTF. Full variable domain (remainder filled in from reference TRBV7-9 and TRBJ1-2): DTGVSQNPRHKITKRGQNVTFRCDPISEHNRLYWYRQTLGQGPEFLTYFQNEAQLEKSRLLSDRFSAERPKGSFSTLEIQRTEQGDSAMYLCASSFGQNNDYTFGSGTRLTVV.

With regard to this clone: The missing CDR3 end, 3 residues past where the read stops, is filled in from the germline J gene. The V call is TRBV10-3, the J call TRBJ2-1; D is possibly TRBD2 (5 bases). This CDR3 comprises 16 residues. Looked up from germline, CDR1 is ENHRY and CDR2 is SYGVKD. Trimming shortened V by 0 bases and J by 0 bases, and 9 bases separated the two germline ends. The DNA read from the CDR3 is TGTGCCATCAGTGAGTCGGCGAGCGGCTCCTACAATGAG. It encodes CAISESASGSYNE. The complete CDR3 protein is CAISESASGSYNEQFF.

This clone was detected many times. Sequencing ends 3 residues short of the CDR3 end; the germline J gene provides the rest. The chain uses TRBV19 and TRBJ2-7; tentatively, D is TRBD2 (6 bases). The ends were cut back, 5 bases at V and 0 bases at J, with 11 bases in the middle. The V gene's germline CDR1 is LNHDA and CDR2 SQIVND (reference sequence). The CDR3 spans 14 residues. The CDR3 loop reads CASSSSGLSYEQYF. The part of the CDR3 DNA that was read is TGTGCCAGTAGTTCCAGCGGGCTCTCCTACGAG.

This clone was counted many times. The read is 3 residues too short to cover the CDR3 end, so that end is filled in from the germline J gene. This chain uses TRBV29-1 with TRBJ1-1; TRBD1 matches at 7 bases. The CDR3 runs to 16 residues. J lost 1 base, V lost 0 bases, and 8 bases had no gene match. Per the germline V gene, CDR1 is SQVTM and CDR2 is ANQGSEA. CDR3 sequence: CSVEDERTGWNTEAFF. The part of the CDR3 DNA that was read is TGCAGCGTTGAAGATGAGCGGACAGGTTGGAACACTGAA.

This clone was recorded many times. The sequenced fragment ends 3 residues before the CDR3 boundary, so the rest is inferred from the germline J gene. The chain joins TRBV12-3 or TRBV12-4 to TRBJ1-1; D perhaps matches TRBD1 (6 bases). V was pared by 7 bases and J by 3 bases, with 12 bases between. The CDR3 runs to 13 residues. CDR3 sequence reads: CASTADSYTEAFF. The DNA read from the CDR3 is TGTGCCAGCACCGCGGACAGTTACACTGAA.

This clone has at least ten counts. The read halts 3 residues ahead of the CDR3 end, with the missing end drawn from the germline J gene. V usage is TRBV30 and J usage is TRBJ1-6; no reliable D call. V shed 3 bases and J shed 9 bases, with 12 bases lying between them. Germline-derived CDR1 and CDR2 are GTSNPN and SVGIG (reference sequence). The CDR3 has 13 residues. The CDR3 is CAWREARSSPLHF. CDR3 DNA, as far as it was read: TGTGCCTGGAGAGAGGCTAGGAGTTCACCC. The whole variable domain, remainder taken from reference TRBV30 and TRBJ1-6, is SQTIHQWPATLVQPVGSPLSLECTVEGTSNPNLYWYRQAAGRGLQLLFYSVGIGQISSEVPQNLSASRPQDRQFILSSKKLLLSDSGFYLCAWREARSSPLHFGNGTRLTVT.

Regarding this clone: The CDR3 is cut off 3 residues early in the read; its end comes from the germline J gene. The chain combines TRBV5-1 with TRBJ2-3, with TRBD2 matching over 8 bases. This CDR3 has 16 residues. The V and J ends lost 0 bases and 1 base, in that order; junction bases with no gene match: 4. Germline values: CDR1 SGHRS, CDR2 YFSETQ. The CDR3 here is CASSLGTSFGTDTQYF. CDR3 bases read: TGCGCCAGCAGCTTGGGGACTAGCTTTGGCACAGATACG.

This clone appeared many times. The read is 3 residues too short to cover the CDR3 end, so that end is filled in from the germline J gene. This chain links TRBV11-2 with TRBJ2-2; weak D call: TRBD2 (5 bases). This CDR3 contains 15 residues. Germline V gene sequence: CDR1 SGHAT, CDR2 FQNNGV. V gave up 5 bases and J gave up 8 bases, with 18 bases separating them. Here the CDR3 reads CASSPSGLTRGELFF. CDR3 DNA (partial): TGTGCCAGCAGCCCAAGCGGCCTTACCAGGGGGGAG.

This clone was observed many times. Coverage ceases 3 residues before the CDR3 finishes, and the germline J gene fills in the end. The chain has TRBV4-1 and TRBJ2-3, with TRBD2 as a possible D gene (6 bases). Germline-derived CDR1 and CDR2 are MGHRA and YSYEKL. Trimming shortened V by 1 base and J by 3 bases, and 17 bases separated the two germline ends. The CDR3 extends over 17 amino acids. CDR3 region: CASSQAGHGGATDTQYF. Partial CDR3 DNA: TGCGCCAGCAGCCAAGCGGGTCACGGCGGGGCTACAGATACG.

This clone was counted ten times or more. The read terminates 3 residues ahead of where the CDR3 ends, so the germline J gene completes it. The chain links TRBV6-1 to TRBJ1-5; TRBD1 matches at 7 bases. The trim removed 3 bases at V and 7 bases at J, leaving 9 bases unmatched. The CDR3 runs to 15 residues. Per germline, CDR1 MNHNS and CDR2 SASEGT. The DNA read from the CDR3 is TGTGCCAGCAGTGAGACGCTGGACAGGCCCCAGCCC. Protein: CASSETLDRPQP. The full CDR3 is CASSETLDRPQPQHF.

This clone was seen at least ten times. CDR3 residues: CASSQDYTEAFF. CDR3 DNA (partial): TGCGCCAGCAGCCAGGACTACACTGAA. The chain has TRBV5-1 and TRBJ1-1; no firm D call. Sequencing ends 3 residues short of the CDR3 end; the germline J gene provides the rest. The CDR3 runs 12 residues. Germline lookup yields CDR1 SGHRS and CDR2 YFSETQ. V lost 4 bases and J lost 3, with 7 bases in between.